The 20 T cell receptor beta chains given below trace back to one sample, sequenced in a study of T cell responses to AZD1222 COVID-19 vaccine. Clones were sequenced by immunoSEQ multiplex PCR, and TCRdb holds only the in-frame ones, with some missing. The sample has over 110,000 clones; roughly 90% are singletons. The source was peripheral blood, collected 28 days after the second AZD1222 dose. The receptor set was obtained from an adult who received the AZD1222 COVID-19 vaccine.

This clone was observed once. The rearrangement uses TRBV5-6 and TRBJ2-7; 7 bases map to TRBD2. With 0 bases clipped from V and 2 bases from J, the junction kept 5 bases outside the gene matches. CDR3 length equals 15 residues. CDR1 is SGHDT, CDR2 YYEEEE, per germline. CDR3 sequence reads: CASSLAPSGAYEQYF. Written as DNA, the CDR3 is TGTGCCAGCAGCTTGGCCCCTAGCGGCGCCTACGAGCAGTACTTC.

The chain is built from TRBV6-2 or TRBV6-3 and TRBJ2-6; TRBD1 matches 7 bases. Germline CDR1 and CDR2: MNHEY and SVGEGT. The V gene end was trimmed by 4 bases and the J gene end by 0 bases; junction bases not matched to a gene: 12. The CDR3 runs to 19 residues. The CDR3 here is CASSSSQQGPLSGANVLTF. Written as DNA, the CDR3 is TGTGCCAGCAGTTCCTCCCAACAGGGGCCACTCTCTGGGGCCAACGTCCTGACTTTC.

V gene TRBV19 combines with J gene TRBJ1-1; 9 bases agree with TRBD1. With V trimmed by 6 bases and J by 5 bases, 10 bases remained unmatched. The germline CDR1 and CDR2 sequences are LNHDA and SQIVND (reference sequence). This CDR3 has 15 amino acids. In nucleotides, the CDR3 is TGTGCCAGTAGCCCCGGGACAGGGTTGGGGACTGAAGCTTTCTTT. It yields the protein CASSPGTGLGTEAFF.

The CDR3 protein is CASSLIGSGNEQYF. CDR3 nucleotide sequence: TGTGCCAGCAGCTTAATAGGTAGCGGGAATGAGCAGTACTTC. The rearrangement joins TRBV7-2 to TRBJ2-7; TRBD2 agrees at 8 bases. The CDR3 is 14 residues long. V shed 2 bases, J shed 7 bases, and the junction held 7 bases outside the gene matches. Germline V gene data show CDR1 as SGHTA and CDR2 as FQGNSA.

The V call is TRBV7-2, the J call TRBJ1-5; 7 nucleotides match TRBD1. Germline CDR1 and CDR2: SGHTA and FQGNSA. The CDR3 sequence is 13 residues long. With 2 bases clipped from V and 9 bases from J, the junction kept 4 bases outside the gene matches. Here the CDR3 DNA reads TGTGCCAGCAGCTTAAGGGGGCAGGGGCCCCAGCATTTT. Translating gives CASSLRGQGPQHF.

The rearrangement uses TRBV10-3 and TRBJ2-1; 9 bases match TRBD2. Germline V lookup: CDR1 ENHRY, CDR2 SYGVKD. The junction had 11 bases not matched to a gene; V was cut back by 8 bases and J by 6 bases. The length of the CDR3 is 15 residues. The CDR3 loop is CAIGGGAGGGNEQFF. The CDR3 region has the DNA TGTGCCATCGGGGGGGGAGCGGGAGGAGGCAATGAGCAGTTCTTC.

This clone is medium-sized. The V and J genes are TRBV6-2 or TRBV6-3 and TRBJ2-3; TRBD1 matches at 8 bases. Germline V gene lookup returns CDR1 MNHEY and CDR2 SVGEGT. CDR3 size: 14 residues. J was trimmed by 2 bases and V by 4 bases; bases with no gene match: 2. The CDR3 here is CASSSTGATDTQYF. CDR3 DNA: TGTGCCAGCAGTTCGACAGGGGCCACAGATACGCAGTATTTT.

CDR3 protein: CASSPRWAGNTGELFF. CDR3 nucleotides: TGTGCCAGCAGTCCGAGGTGGGCTGGGAACACCGGGGAGCTGTTTTTT. This chain links TRBV27 with TRBJ2-2; D unresolved. The CDR3 totals 16 residues. V shed 5 bases and J shed 1 base, with 14 bases lying between them. The germline gives CDR1 MNHEY, CDR2 SMNVEV (reference sequence).

This chain uses TRBV2 with TRBJ1-1; D unclear. V lost 5 bases and J 6 bases, leaving 13 bases between the germline ends. The CDR3 spans 13 residues. Germline values: CDR1 SNHLY, CDR2 FYNNEI. The CDR3 here is CASSLHGGSEAFF. Written as DNA, the CDR3 is TGTGCCAGCAGTTTACACGGTGGCTCTGAAGCTTTCTTT.

The rearrangement uses TRBV28 and TRBJ2-3; no clear D gene. CDR3 length: 13 amino acids. V lost 10 bases and J lost 5, with 16 bases in between. CDR1 and CDR2 from the germline V gene are MDHEN and SYDVKM. CDR3 sequence: CAIDQPPVDTQYF. CDR3 coding DNA: TGTGCCATTGACCAGCCCCCTGTAGATACGCAGTATTTT. Full variable domain (missing parts from reference TRBV28 and TRBJ2-3): DVKVTQSSRYLVKRTGEKVFLECVQDMDHENMFWYRQDPGLGLRLIYFSYDVKMKEKGDIPEGYSVSREKKERFSLILESASTNQTSMYLCAIDQPPVDTQYFGPGTRLTVL.

The chain has TRBV7-2 and TRBJ2-7; D is uncertain. Between the trimmed V and J ends, which lost 5 bases and 6 bases, there was a span of 17 bases. The CDR3 runs to 14 residues. Germline V gene lookup returns CDR1 SGHTA and CDR2 FQGNSA. CDR3 nucleotides: TGTGCCAGCAGCCAAAAAGGCCTTTCGCGCGAGCAGTACTTC. This codes for CASSQKGLSREQYF.

The V gene is TRBV3-1 (or the pseudogene TRBV3-2), the J gene TRBJ1-1; the D is unclear. This CDR3 is built from 12 residues. CDR1 is LGHDT and CDR2 is YNNKEL in the germline V gene (reference sequence). The ends were cut back, 3 bases at V and 0 bases at J, with 2 bases in the middle. In DNA, the CDR3 is TGTGCCAGCAGCCAGGTGAACACTGAAGCTTTCTTT. It yields the protein CASSQVNTEAFF.

The rearrangement uses TRBV28 and TRBJ2-5; D gene uncertain. Trimming stripped 8 bases from V and 5 bases from J, with 18 bases between. This CDR3 has 14 residues. Germline V lookup: CDR1 MDHEN, CDR2 SYDVKM. The CDR3 bases are TGTGCCAGCGGACCTGCGAGGTTTGGGGAGACCCAGTACTTC. Amino acid sequence: CASGPARFGETQYF.

The rearrangement links TRBV29-1 to TRBJ1-1; 7 bases agree with TRBD1. Germline V gene sequence: CDR1 SQVTM, CDR2 ANQGSEA. The CDR3 contains 12 residues. With V trimmed by 6 bases and J by 7 bases, 8 bases remained unmatched. The CDR3: CSVQGQVLEAFF. In nucleotides, the CDR3 is TGCAGCGTGCAAGGACAGGTGCTTGAAGCTTTCTTT.

V and J are TRBV5-4 and TRBJ2-5; TRBD2 agrees at 9 bases. Losses at the gene ends were 2 bases for V and 1 base for J; bases not matched to a gene: 3. This CDR3 is built from 15 residues. CDR1 is SGHNT and CDR2 is YYREEE in the germline V gene (reference sequence). CDR3 nucleotides: TGTGCCAGCAGCTTAACTAGCGGGCCCCAAGAGACCCAGTACTTC. It translates to CASSLTSGPQETQYF.

The chain has TRBV4-1 and TRBJ1-6, with a tentative D call TRBD1 (5 bases). The length of the CDR3 is 14 residues. The V and J ends lost 0 bases and 10 bases respectively, with 10 bases between them. The germline V gene has CDR1 MGHRA and CDR2 YSYEKL. This CDR3 is CASSQDPGTSPLHF. The CDR3 DNA follows: TGCGCCAGCAGCCAAGATCCCGGGACCTCACCCCTCCACTTT.

This chain uses TRBV5-1 with TRBJ2-2, with TRBD1 matching over 9 bases. Germline trimming cut 10 bases from V and 4 bases from J; bases unmatched to any gene: 8. CDR3 length: 14 residues. In germline, CDR1 is SGHRS, CDR2 YFSETQ. CDR3 nucleotide sequence: TGCGCCGGCGGGACAGGGTCGGGCACCGGGGAGCTGTTTTTT. It codes for CAGGTGSGTGELFF.

The rearrangement uses TRBV28 and TRBJ1-5; tentative D call: TRBD1 (6 bases). Germline lookup yields CDR1 MDHEN and CDR2 SYDVKM. This CDR3 is 13 amino acids long. V lost 6 bases and J lost 6, with 12 bases in between. CDR3 coding DNA: TGTGCCAGCAGGGGTACAGGGTTTCAGCCCCAGCATTTT. Protein product: CASRGTGFQPQHF.

As for this clone: Other DNA sequences of this sample code for an identical CDR3. The chain combines TRBV9 with TRBJ1-2; D is perhaps TRBD1 (6 bases). From germline, CDR1 is SGDLS and CDR2 YYNGEE. The CDR3 is 13 amino acids. V lost 4 bases, J lost 2 bases, and 9 bases lay in between. The CDR3 DNA sequence: TGTGCCAGCAGCCCTCAGGGGAACTATGGCTACACCTTC. It encodes CASSPQGNYGYTF.

The chain links TRBV6-2 or TRBV6-3 to TRBJ2-3; TRBD2 matches 8 bases. Germline CDR1 MNHEY, CDR2 SVGEGT. This CDR3 has 13 residues. Unmatched junction bases numbered 4, after V lost 2 bases and J lost 9 bases. CDR3 sequence (DNA): TGTGCCAGCAGTTACCCCGGGACTAGAACGCAGTATTTT. Residues: CASSYPGTRTQYF.